Below are 26 T cell receptor beta chains sequenced from a single sample in a study of shared clonotypes between healthy human individuals. Clones were read by immunoSEQ multiplex PCR, and TCRdb kept only the in-frame ones, dropping some. The sample records roughly 1,600,000 clones, approximately 98.5% being singletons. The sequencing sample was made of naive CD4+ T cells sorted from blood. Documented subset: CD45RA+ positively selected. The receptors derive from a man between 25 and 39 years old in good health.

The chain has TRBV15 and TRBJ2-5; D is unresolved. The CDR3 sequence is 14 residues long. Trimming took 0 bases from V and 2 from J, leaving 7 bases between them. From germline, CDR1 is LNHNV and CDR2 YYDKDF (reference sequence). CDR3 nucleotide sequence: TGTGCCACCAGCAGAGATGGGCTTCAAGAGACCCAGTACTTC. It codes for CATSRDGLQETQYF.

The chain uses TRBV10-1 and TRBJ2-7, with D possibly called TRBD1 or TRBD2 (5 bases each). This CDR3 is built from 16 residues. Germline V gives CDR1 WNHNN, CDR2 SYGVQD (reference sequence). The V end lost 0 bases, the J end lost 6 bases, and 18 bases lay between the germline ends. The CDR3 loop is CASSESPGLGVVEQYF. For the CDR3, the DNA is TGCGCCAGCAGTGAGTCTCCGGGATTGGGGGTAGTCGAGCAGTACTTC.

The CDR3 spells CASSPHSNEKLFF. The CDR3 DNA sequence: TGTGCCAGCTCACCTCATTCTAATGAAAAACTGTTTTTT. The chain combines TRBV18 with TRBJ1-4; D is ambiguous. The CDR3 has 13 residues. The ends were cut back, 3 bases at V and 3 bases at J, with 5 bases in the middle. Germline CDR1 KGHSH, CDR2 LQKENI.

This clone was seen only once. The CDR3 DNA is TGTGCCAGCTCACCACCCGGGGGTATCTCTGGAAACACCATATATTTT. Translated: CASSPPGGISGNTIYF. This chain joins TRBV18 and TRBJ1-3; weak D call: TRBD1 (5 bases). The V and J ends lost 0 bases and 0 bases respectively, with 9 bases between them. The CDR3 spans 16 residues. Germline-derived CDR1 and CDR2 are KGHSH and LQKENI. The full variable domain, rest sourced from reference TRBV18 and TRBJ1-3, is NAGVMQNPRHLVRRRGQEARLRCSPMKGHSHVYWYRQLPEEGLKFMVYLQKENIIDESGMPKERFSAEFPKEGPSILRIQQVVRGDSAAYFCASSPPGGISGNTIYFGEGSWLTVV.

The chain links TRBV11-2 to TRBJ1-1; no clear D gene. Trimming stripped 5 bases from V and 0 bases from J, with 22 bases between. This CDR3 is 18 amino acids long. Germline V gene lookup returns CDR1 SGHAT and CDR2 FQNNGV. This chain's CDR3 is CASSKRMSMGQMNTEAFF. The CDR3, as DNA: TGTGCCAGCAGCAAACGGATGTCTATGGGCCAGATGAACACTGAAGCTTTCTTT.

A single count supports this clone. The V and J genes are TRBV27 and TRBJ1-4; the D is unclear. Germline assignment: CDR1 MNHEY and CDR2 SMNVEV (reference sequence). The CDR3 is made up of 17 amino acids. V was clipped by 1 base and J by 0 bases, with 12 bases between them. DNA for the CDR3: TGTGCCAGCAGTTTATATCCGCCGATTGCAACTAATGAAAAACTGTTTTTT. Translation gives CASSLYPPIATNEKLFF.

Comment on this clone: The sample has other DNA sequences that encode this CDR3 too. The gene calls are TRBV5-1 and TRBJ2-5, with TRBD1 identical over 8 bases. There are 14 residues in the CDR3. CDR1 is SGHRS and CDR2 is YFSETQ in the germline V gene. The trim removed 0 bases at V and 5 bases at J, leaving 3 bases unmatched. DNA for the CDR3: TGCGCCAGCAGCTTGGGGACAGGGCGGGAGACCCAGTACTTC. This encodes CASSLGTGRETQYF.

This chain uses TRBV5-1 with TRBJ2-1, with 8 bases that match TRBD1. CDR3 length equals 13 residues. Germline V gene lookup returns CDR1 SGHRS and CDR2 YFSETQ. V lost 6 bases, J lost 5 bases, and 4 bases stayed unmatched. The chain's CDR3 is CASTWDRNNEQFF. Written as DNA, the CDR3 is TGCGCCAGCACTTGGGACAGGAACAATGAGCAGTTCTTC.

A single count supports this clone. CDR3 in amino acids: CASSFVRDTYSNQPQHF. In nucleotides, the CDR3 is TGTGCCAGCAGTTTCGTCCGGGACACCTATAGCAATCAGCCCCAGCATTTT. V and J are TRBV28 and TRBJ1-5; maybe TRBD1 (6 bases). Trimming took off 3 bases at V and 0 bases at J, with 15 bases between the two ends. Looked up from germline, CDR1 is MDHEN and CDR2 is SYDVKM. The CDR3 is made up of 17 amino acids.

The sample holds one count of this clone. The gene calls are TRBV2 and TRBJ2-3, with D possibly TRBD1 on 6 matching bases. The CDR3 extends over 13 amino acids. Germline V gene sequence: CDR1 SNHLY, CDR2 FYNNEI. V gave up 11 bases and J gave up 1 base, with 13 bases separating them. The DNA of the CDR3 is TGTGCCGGTACAGGGTCCCGCACAGATACGCAGTATTTT. It specifies CAGTGSRTDTQYF.

The CDR3 here is CASSTGSDIQYF. The CDR3 bases are TGTGCCAGCAGTACAGGGAGCGACATTCAGTACTTC. This chain connects TRBV6-5 to TRBJ2-4; D perhaps matches TRBD1 (6 bases). Looked up from germline, CDR1 is MNHEY and CDR2 is SVGAGI. CDR3 length: 12 residues. V was cut by 5 bases and J by 8 bases, with 10 bases left in between.

The chain uses TRBV5-4 and TRBJ2-5, with D maybe TRBD1 (5 bases). Germline lookup yields CDR1 SGHNT and CDR2 YYREEE (reference sequence). The CDR3 has 17 residues. V gave up 0 bases and J gave up 1 base, with 16 bases separating them. The CDR3 is CASSLEGSGVIQETQYF. The CDR3 nucleotides read TGTGCCAGCAGCTTGGAGGGGTCAGGAGTGATCCAAGAGACCCAGTACTTC.

The V and J genes are TRBV7-8 and TRBJ2-1; 8 bases are shared with TRBD2. CDR1 and CDR2 (germline): SGHVS, FQNEAQ. This CDR3 contains 16 residues. V was clipped by 4 bases and J by 6 bases; unmatched bases: 11. CDR3 protein: CASSSDTGTSFNEQFF. The CDR3 nucleotides are TGTGCCAGCAGCTCGGATACCGGGACTAGTTTCAATGAGCAGTTCTTC.

As for this clone: This sample includes further DNA sequences coding for the same CDR3. The CDR3 spells CASSPGQSSYNEQFF. The CDR3 nucleotides read TGTGCCAGCTCACCCGGACAGAGTTCCTACAATGAGCAGTTCTTC. The chain links TRBV18 to TRBJ2-1, with a tentative D call TRBD1 (6 bases). The CDR3 length is 15 residues. Germline loops: CDR1 KGHSH, CDR2 LQKENI. With 3 bases removed from V and 1 base from J, the gap between germline ends came to 10 bases. The complete variable domain, with remaining parts taken from reference TRBV18 and TRBJ2-1, reads NAGVMQNPRHLVRRRGQEARLRCSPMKGHSHVYWYRQLPEEGLKFMVYLQKENIIDESGMPKERFSAEFPKEGPSILRIQQVVRGDSAAYFCASSPGQSSYNEQFFGPGTRLTVL.

V gene TRBV5-1 combines with J gene TRBJ1-1; D is unclear. The CDR3 spans 13 residues. Germline V gene lookup returns CDR1 SGHRS and CDR2 YFSETQ. The germline V and J ends were trimmed by 4 bases and 5 bases, with 12 bases remaining between them. CDR3 in amino acids: CASSPPRVTEAFF. The CDR3 nucleotides read TGCGCCAGCAGCCCACCTCGGGTTACTGAAGCTTTCTTT.

The sample holds one count of this clone. The rearrangement joins TRBV5-1 to TRBJ2-7; 9 nucleotides agree with TRBD2. This CDR3 is 19 amino acids long. The V gene's germline CDR1 is SGHRS and CDR2 YFSETQ. The V gene end was trimmed by 4 bases and the J gene end by 6 bases; junction bases not matched to a gene: 23. The CDR3 protein is CASSRATGIGAGGMFEQYF. The CDR3 nucleotides are TGCGCCAGCAGCCGCGCCACAGGGATAGGAGCGGGAGGAATGTTCGAGCAGTACTTC.

This chain connects TRBV4-1 to TRBJ2-7; 7 nucleotides line up with TRBD1. The CDR3 spans 15 residues. The V and J ends lost 4 bases and 3 bases, in that order; junction bases with no gene match: 9. From germline, CDR1 is MGHRA and CDR2 YSYEKL. This chain's CDR3 is CASSPYRDSLYEQYF. CDR3 DNA: TGCGCCAGCAGCCCCTATAGGGACAGCCTCTACGAGCAGTACTTC.

V is TRBV5-4 and J is TRBJ1-2; D ambiguous. CDR1 SGHNT and CDR2 YYREEE come from the germline V gene (reference sequence). The CDR3 is 12 amino acids. V dropped 7 bases and J dropped 3 bases, with 10 bases sitting between them. The DNA of the CDR3 is TGTGCCAGCTTGGCGGGAGACTATGGCTACACCTTC. This gives the protein CASLAGDYGYTF.

The chain is built from TRBV27 and TRBJ2-1; 12 bases line up with TRBD2. The CDR3 runs 21 residues. In germline, CDR1 is MNHEY, CDR2 SMNVEV (reference sequence). J gave up 2 bases and V 7 bases, and 21 bases lay outside the gene matches. The CDR3 sequence: CASTKTIPGLAGSSPYNEQFF. The DNA of the CDR3 is TGTGCCAGCACTAAAACTATACCTGGACTAGCGGGATCTTCCCCCTACAATGAGCAGTTCTTC.

V usage is TRBV6-4 and J usage is TRBJ2-1; 9 nucleotides align to TRBD2. There are 18 residues in the CDR3. Germline CDR1 is MRHNA and CDR2 is SNTAGT. V shed 3 bases and J 6 bases; nucleotides not matched to a gene: 15. The CDR3 loop is CASSERGRGSGSSNEQFF. CDR3 coding DNA: TGTGCCAGCAGTGAGCGGGGGAGGGGTAGCGGGAGCTCCAATGAGCAGTTCTTC.

This chain joins TRBV11-2 and TRBJ2-3; 7 positions match TRBD1. CDR1 is SGHAT, CDR2 FQNNGV, per germline. This CDR3 comprises 17 residues. The junction had 16 bases not matched to a gene; V was cut back by 5 bases and J by 5 bases. CDR3 in amino acids: CASSLTSTGYRVDTQYF. CDR3 DNA: TGTGCCAGCAGCCTTACCTCGACAGGGTATCGAGTAGATACGCAGTATTTT.

The rearrangement joins TRBV7-9 to TRBJ2-2, with 11 bases identical to TRBD2. This CDR3 region has 15 residues. Unmatched junction bases numbered 6, after V lost 6 bases and J lost 6 bases. Per the germline V gene, CDR1 is SEHNR and CDR2 is FQNEAQ (reference sequence). The CDR3 is CASRLAGVFSGELFF. CDR3 nucleotides: TGTGCCAGCAGACTAGCGGGAGTCTTCTCCGGGGAGCTGTTTTTT.

This clone has just one count. The chain carries TRBV9 and TRBJ2-7; the match to TRBD1 covers 9 bases. The CDR3 runs 15 residues. CDR1 and CDR2 from the germline V gene are SGDLS and YYNGEE. The J segment lost 0 bases and the V segment lost 3 bases, leaving 4 bases of the junction unmatched. CDR3 bases: TGTGCCAGCAGCGCCACAGGGGGCTTCTCCTACGAGCAGTACTTC. Its protein product is CASSATGGFSYEQYF.

The chain employs TRBV7-9 and TRBJ2-7; D perhaps matches TRBD2 (6 bases). The germline gives CDR1 SEHNR, CDR2 FQNEAQ (reference sequence). The CDR3 runs 16 residues. With 2 bases removed from V and 6 bases from J, the gap between germline ends came to 20 bases. CDR3 in amino acids: CASSLSPGPLASEQYF. The CDR3 DNA follows: TGTGCCAGCAGCTTATCCCCCGGCCCACTAGCTAGCGAGCAGTACTTC. Variable domain in full (rest from reference TRBV7-9 and TRBJ2-7): DTGVSQNPRHKITKRGQNVTFRCDPISEHNRLYWYRQTLGQGPEFLTYFQNEAQLEKSRLLSDRFSAERPKGSFSTLEIQRTEQGDSAMYLCASSLSPGPLASEQYFGPGTRLTVT.

As concerns this clone: No DNA is shown, since the ends of the CDR3 on it are uncertain; the CDR3 is the one TCRdb lists. CDR3: CASSLTFGASDPDTQYF. This rearrangement joins TRBV11-3 to TRBJ2-3. Counting both end residues, the CDR3 totals 17 amino acids. In germline, CDR1 is SGHNT, CDR2 YENEEA.

This chain joins TRBV10-3 and TRBJ2-7; 12 positions agree with TRBD2. V dropped 7 bases and J dropped 7; count of bases not matched to a gene: 5. The CDR3 runs to 13 residues. Germline CDR1 and CDR2: ENHRY and SYGVKD. The chain's CDR3 is CAINRLAGAEQYF. The CDR3 DNA sequence: TGTGCCATCAATCGACTAGCGGGAGCTGAGCAGTACTTC.